This T cell receptor (beta chain) was recovered during a study of T-cell memory formation after mild COVID-19. Study outcomes and limitations: Second-wave clones peaking on day 37 lacked confirmed SARS-CoV-2 specificity. Contracting clones localized mainly to CM and EM when CD4+ and mainly to EMRA when CD8+. Pre-infection memory held some responding clones, suggesting pre-existing cross-reactive T cells responded.

Amplification by 5'RACE using constant-segment primers produced TCR alpha and TCR beta cDNA libraries that carried sample barcodes and UMIs. Each CDR3 protein is one row after TCRdb ran MiXCR on the 5' RACE reads. The sample lists about 210,000 distinct CDR3 sequences; about 10% were seen once. This clonotype was recorded many times. Its antigen is not identified. V was clipped by 3 bases and J by 3 bases; unmatched bases: 10. The CDR3 contains 17 residues. Germline values: CDR1 SGHNT, CDR2 YYREEE (reference sequence). J is TRBJ2-7 and V is TRBV5-4; TRBD2 aligns across 12 bases. Sequenced material: PBMCs or a T cell subset sorted from them (not recorded which). The receptor comes from a man aged 18 to 35 who had mild COVID-19 (a few samples of this study predate the infection). Cell type and time point are not known. The CDR3 reads CASSSGGLAGTFYEQYV. The CDR3 coding sequence is TGTGCCAGCAGCTCGGGCGGACTAGCGGGGACCTTCTACGAGCAGTACGTC.